This TCR beta chain was observed in a study of T cell changes during pregnancy in multiple sclerosis. Profiling relied on immunoSEQ multiplex PCR, and the TCRdb table lists in-frame clones only, not all of them. This table has tens of thousands of clones, about 92% appearing once. The clonotype was recovered from a female donor with multiple sclerosis, enrolled in a pregnancy study. This specimen was peripheral blood, taken after pregnancy.

The CDR3 here is CASSFGAVAYEQYF. The CDR3 DNA is TGTGCCAGCAGCTTTGGGGCTGTTGCCTACGAGCAGTACTTC. V is TRBV7-9 and J is TRBJ2-7; D might be TRBD1 (5 bases). Looked up from germline, CDR1 is SEHNR and CDR2 is FQNEAQ (reference sequence). Trimming left V 3 bases short and J 2 bases short, with 11 bases between. The CDR3 has 14 amino acids.